This entry concerns a single T cell receptor (beta chain). Its antigen is unknown. No base quality values were provided; no much bigger clone lies one nucleotide off. The sample holds other DNA sequences that translate to the same CDR3. The data were taken from a study of blood T cell repertoires in COVID-19 (TCRdb year 2020). As for the study more broadly: The collaborator samples originated in the United States, Italy and Spain and spanned the acute and convalescent phases of COVID-19. The material from the prospective study consisted of cDNA or gDNA derived from T cells, B-cell-depleted T cells, or PBMCs. Deeply sampled blood TCRbeta repertoires from subjects exposed to, actively infected with, or recovered from COVID-19 were included in the dataset. The repertoires were released in a freely available public database intended as a resource for research on the immune response to SARS-CoV-2. Samples were obtained from the ongoing ImmuneRACE study (first 160 participants) and from over 1,000 subjects provided by 6 global collaborators. The sample metadata nearly always contained a de-identified subject ID, COVID-19 status, age in years and sex. Where available, HLA class I and class II types were taken from metadata supplied by the sample provider and were not determined by assay-based typing.

V is reduced by 1 base and J by 5 bases, leaving a spacing of 6 bases between them. Including the terminal cysteine and phenylalanine, the CDR3 comprises 13 residues. Just the 39-base CDR3 DNA is kept, in frame starting at base 1. Reading the germline V gene (reference sequence) gives CDR1 LNHDA and CDR2 SQIVND. Overall results and qualifications from the work: The quantity of clinical and demographic metadata differed by source and by participant and was supplied without curation.

Participants in the prospective study were aged about 18 to 95 years, lived in 20 to 30 United States geographic areas, and enrolled through a virtual design. To assign participants to cohorts, the prospective study relied on clinical history that participants themselves reported in a screening survey and a study questionnaire. Recovered participants in ImmuneRACE Cohort 3 were defined by two consecutive negative NP/OP PCR tests, clearance by a healthcare professional, or resolution of symptoms. Mobile phlebotomists in the prospective study collected whole blood, serum and a nasopharyngeal or oropharyngeal swab from every participant. Prospective study participants could optionally give additional blood draws and questionnaires over an approximately two-month period. Before DNA extraction, blood samples from the prospective study were shipped at room temperature or frozen. TCRbeta CDR3 regions were amplified from genomic DNA using the immunoSEQ Assay, a bias-controlled multiplex PCR. Per the source publication's procedure: The number of nucleated cells in each sample was estimated by amplification of reference gene primers within the assay. Sequence reads were collapsed and filtered to measure the absolute abundance of every unique TCRbeta CDR3 rearrangement. For each sample, productive Simpson clonality was calculated by taking the square root of Simpson's diversity index across productive rearrangements. TCRdb stores this immuneACCESS table with in-frame sequences only. Part of the clones is absent; in the studies checked, under half of the shortfall reflects unresolved V genes, and no reason is known for the rest. That table gives V, J and clone size, and the DNA gave D and trimming. This sample has some 250,000 clones in its table, and about 89% of those were observed once. Of the sample, approximately 9% falls within the top ten clones.

The sequence joins TRBV19 to TRBJ1-5; TRBD1 is a weak D gene call, 5 bases matching. This receptor was obtained from a man aged 40-55 years who had recovered from COVID-19. Sequenced: PBMCs or T cells enriched from blood (not recorded which). The DNA is TGTGCCAGTAGTATAGGGGGGGATCAGCCCCAGCATTTT. This codes for CASSIGGDQPQHF.